These 17 T cell receptor beta chains came from one sample sequenced in a study of T cell repertoires in cytomegalovirus infection. MiXCR, run by TCRdb on the reads, gives a single entry per CDR3 protein. The sample records approximately 250,000 distinct CDR3 sequences, around 12% being singletons. The source material was PBMCs. The receptors here all came from a human donor in good health (CMV status not recorded). Some clones in this sample may be carry-over from other donors' samples.

The sample holds a few counts of this clonotype. The CDR3 DNA sequence: TGCAGTGTCAGGATGGACGCCACAGATACGCAGTATTTT. Protein: CSVRMDATDTQYF. This chain connects TRBV20-1 to TRBJ2-3, with D hard to call. Trimming took 7 bases from V and 2 from J, leaving 13 bases between them. The length of the CDR3 is 13 residues. Germline V gene sequence: CDR1 DFQATT, CDR2 SNEGSKA (reference sequence).

This clonotype turned up a few times. This chain links TRBV6-5 with TRBJ2-5; 7 bases line up with TRBD2. The CDR3 sequence is 17 residues long. The junction had 17 bases not matched to a gene; V was cut back by 5 bases and J by 5 bases. Looked up from germline, CDR1 is MNHEY and CDR2 is SVGAGI. The CDR3 spells CASSPVPPSGGAETQYF. The CDR3, as DNA: TGTGCCAGCAGTCCGGTCCCCCCGTCGGGGGGAGCGGAGACCCAGTACTTC.

This clonotype was recorded at least ten times. The chain carries TRBV7-2 and TRBJ1-4; D unclear. This CDR3 region has 14 residues. Germline lookup yields CDR1 SGHTA and CDR2 FQGNSA. V lost 5 bases to trimming and J lost 5 bases, with 12 bases between them. CDR3 residues: CASSPTSGNEKLFF. The CDR3 DNA reads TGTGCCAGCAGCCCCACATCGGGGAATGAAAAACTGTTTTTT. The entire variable domain, with the rest obtained from reference TRBV7-2 and TRBJ1-4, is as follows: GAGVSQSPSNKVTEKGKDVELRCDPISGHTALYWYRQSLGQGLEFLIYFQGNSAPDKSGLPSDRFSAERTGGSVSTLTIQRTQQEDSAVYLCASSPTSGNEKLFFGSGTQLSVL.

The CDR3 loop is CTVEGETGELFF. The DNA of the CDR3 is TGCACGGTAGAGGGGGAGACCGGGGAGCTGTTTTTT. The chain combines TRBV29-1 with TRBJ2-2, with D tentatively TRBD1 (6 bases). This CDR3 comprises 12 residues. Germline lookup yields CDR1 SQVTM and CDR2 ANQGSEA.

The gene calls are TRBV7-3 and TRBJ2-2; tentatively, D is TRBD1 (6 bases). V lost 4 bases and J 4 bases, leaving 16 bases between the germline ends. The germline gives CDR1 SGHTA, CDR2 FQGTGA. The CDR3 is 16 amino acids. In DNA form, the CDR3 reads TGTGCCAGCAGCTCAAGATCGGGACAACTCACCGGGGAGCTGTTTTTT. Protein: CASSSRSGQLTGELFF.

The chain combines TRBV7-9 with TRBJ2-3; TRBD2 is a possible D gene (6 bases). Germline CDR1 SEHNR, CDR2 FQNEAQ (reference sequence). CDR3 length equals 13 residues. V was cut by 3 bases and J by 11 bases, with 15 bases left in between. The CDR3 region is CASSFGLLREQYF. In nucleotides, the CDR3 is TGTGCCAGCAGCTTTGGGCTGCTGCGGGAGCAGTATTTT.

The chain combines TRBV9 with TRBJ2-3, with D uncertain. The CDR3 sequence is 16 residues long. The V gene's germline CDR1 is SGDLS and CDR2 YYNGEE. V was cut by 3 bases and J by 2 bases, with 16 bases left in between. CDR3 bases: TGTGCCAGCAGCGCAGAAGGTTCTCCCTCCACAGATACGCAGTATTTT. Amino acid sequence: CASSAEGSPSTDTQYF.

This sequence joins TRBV2 and TRBJ1-2; D may be TRBD1 (5 bases). The germline gives CDR1 SNHLY, CDR2 FYNNEI. This CDR3 spans 14 amino acids. The V and J ends lost 7 bases and 2 bases respectively, with 14 bases between them. CDR3 sequence (DNA): TGTGCCAGCAAGTTGGGACGGGCAAACTATGGCTACACCTTC. Translated, it gives CASKLGRANYGYTF. Combining the CDR3 with reference TRBV2 and TRBJ1-2 gives the whole variable domain EPEVTQTPSHQVTQMGQEVILRCVPISNHLYFYWYRQILGQKVEFLVSFYNNEISEKSEIFDDQFSVERPDGSNFTLKIRSTKLEDSAMYFCASKLGRANYGYTFGSGTRLTVV.

This clonotype occurred a few times. As DNA, the CDR3 is TGCGCCAGCAGCCAAGACCGAGGGAAGCCCCAGCATTTT. Its translation is CASSQDRGKPQHF. V gene TRBV4-3 combines with J gene TRBJ1-5; D is unclear. The CDR3 extends over 13 amino acids. Germline assignment: CDR1 LGHNA and CDR2 YSLEER. Trimming took off 0 bases at V and 8 bases at J, with 8 bases between the two ends.

This clonotype has at least ten counts. The chain carries TRBV28 and TRBJ1-1; D is perhaps TRBD1 (6 bases). Trimming took 4 bases from V and 4 from J, leaving 16 bases between them. Germline CDR1 MDHEN, CDR2 SYDVKM. CDR3 length equals 15 residues. The CDR3 DNA sequence: TGTGCCAGCAGTTCAGCCGTCAGGGGATCCACTGAAGCTTTCTTT. Translation: CASSSAVRGSTEAFF.

In this sample, this clonotype turned up many times. The chain joins TRBV7-2 to TRBJ2-1, with 10 bases that match TRBD2. The CDR3 is 15 amino acids. Germline values: CDR1 SGHTA, CDR2 FQGNSA. Trimming removed 4 bases from V and 4 bases from J; junction bases left unmatched: 4. CDR3 nucleotide sequence: TGTGCCAGCAGCTCTCAGCGGGAGGGGTACAATGAGCAGTTCTTC. Translating gives CASSSQREGYNEQFF.

This clonotype was observed many times. The CDR3 DNA is TGTGCCAGCAGTTTACTCGGCGGGGCGGTCGGGAATGAGCAGTTCTTC. Translating gives CASSLLGGAVGNEQFF. This chain connects TRBV28 to TRBJ2-1, with D possibly TRBD2 on 6 matching bases. Trimming stripped 2 bases from V and 7 bases from J, with 18 bases between. In germline, CDR1 is MDHEN, CDR2 SYDVKM. The CDR3 has 16 residues.

The rearrangement uses TRBV5-1 and TRBJ2-3; possible D gene TRBD2, 6 bases. Trimming stripped 2 bases from V and 2 bases from J, with 15 bases between. The CDR3 has 16 amino acids. CDR1 is SGHRS, CDR2 YFSETQ, per germline. In DNA, the CDR3 is TGCGCCAGCAGCTTAGCGGGCCTACGGTACACAGATACGCAGTATTTT. Its translation is CASSLAGLRYTDTQYF. Filled out from reference TRBV5-1 and TRBJ2-3, the complete variable domain reads KAGVTQTPRYLIKTRGQQVTLSCSPISGHRSVSWYQQTPGQGLQFLFEYFSETQRNKGNFPGRFSGRQFSNSRSEMNVSTLELGDSALYLCASSLAGLRYTDTQYFGPGTRLTVL.

This clonotype showed up many times. The rearrangement uses TRBV7-9 and TRBJ2-3; D remains unclear. From germline, CDR1 is SEHNR and CDR2 FQNEAQ (reference sequence). V lost 5 bases and J lost 0, with 12 bases in between. This CDR3 has 15 amino acids. The CDR3 loop reads CASSPTVASTDTQYF. The CDR3 DNA is TGTGCCAGCAGCCCAACAGTCGCTAGCACAGATACGCAGTATTTT.

At least ten counts were recorded for this clonotype. The CDR3 coding sequence is TGTGCCATGGGGGCAGGGGCGTTCGACGAGCAGTACTTC. As protein: CAMGAGAFDEQYF. The J gene is TRBJ2-7, the V gene TRBV10-3; TRBD1 might be the D (6 bases). Deletions cut 9 bases from V and 5 bases from J, with 17 bases between. CDR3 size: 13 residues. Germline CDR1 reads ENHRY; CDR2 reads SYGVKD.

In this sample, this clonotype turned up a few times. V usage is TRBV6-2 or TRBV6-3 and J usage is TRBJ2-1, with D hard to call. CDR3 length equals 15 residues. The V and J ends lost 7 bases and 1 base respectively, with 14 bases between them. Per germline, CDR1 MNHEY and CDR2 SVGEGT. CDR3 region: CASTPVGRSYNEQFF. The CDR3 DNA follows: TGTGCCAGCACCCCTGTGGGCAGGTCCTACAATGAGCAGTTCTTC.

This clonotype turned up a few times. This chain joins TRBV19 and TRBJ2-1; D not certain. Trimming removed 4 bases from V and 0 bases from J, with 16 bases in between. This CDR3 comprises 17 residues. Germline V lookup: CDR1 LNHDA, CDR2 SQIVND (reference sequence). The CDR3: CASSNVRVRSSYNEQFF. The CDR3 DNA reads as TGTGCCAGTAGTAACGTACGGGTGCGATCCTCCTACAATGAGCAGTTCTTC.